This T cell receptor beta chain comes out of a study of cytomegalovirus exposure and HLA in healthy donors. About the research overall: The Caucasian-associated ancestry cluster contained 65% to 85% of the roughly 390 genotyped donors. Points from the study as a whole: Roughly even sequencing depth across donors was the assumption behind the presence/absence analyses.

Trimming cost V 5 bases and J 4 bases; bases outside gene matches: 10. This CDR3 comprises 16 residues. Germline values: CDR1 KGHSH, CDR2 LQKENI. Comment on this clone: Its antigen is currently unknown.

13 Jbeta primers and 60 Vbeta primers were used for the PCR. Clones were sequenced by immunoSEQ multiplex PCR, and TCRdb holds only the in-frame ones, with some missing. Of 150,000 to 200,000 clones listed, about three quarters are singletons. The sample taken for sequencing was PBMCs. The sequence derives from a woman aged 40 to 50 in good health and CMV-seronegative. This sequence joins TRBV18 and TRBJ2-3, with 9 bases lining up with TRBD2. The CDR3 DNA reads TGTGCCAGCTCAGAGGTTAGCGGGGGCGTGGCAGATACGCAGTATTTT. Translation gives CASSEVSGGVADTQYF.